The rows below give T cell receptor beta chains drawn from one sample of a study of CD8+ T cells in alopecia areata. Some clones are missing from TCRdb's copy, which holds only in-frame ones; the method was immunoSEQ multiplex PCR. The sample holds some 160,000 clones, roughly 60% seen once. The specimen was CD8+ T cells sorted from blood. These receptors were taken from a human donor in good health. Each CDR3 is given with its conserved first and last residue. Each record gives: J gene, clone size, V gene, D gene, CDR3 protein, CDR3 DNA. The D gene is left open where the match is weak. The size entry is marked missing in some rows and otherwise reads once, few, many or a size class.

TRBJ2-5 NA TRBV13 NA CASSLAAGLETQYF TGTGCCAGCAGCTTAGCAGCAGGGCTGGAGACCCAGTACTTC
TRBJ2-3 NA TRBV4-1 NA CASSQRSPPEEQYF TGCGCCAGCAGCCAGAGGTCCCCACCCGAGGAGCAGTATTTT
TRBJ2-3 NA TRBV28 NA CASSLVGAWSDTQYF TGTGCCAGCAGTTTGGTGGGAGCGTGGTCAGATACGCAGTATTTT
TRBJ1-1 NA TRBV19 NA CASKRGELNTEAFF TGTGCCAGTAAGAGGGGGGAGTTGAACACTGAAGCTTTCTTT
TRBJ2-6 NA TRBV28 NA CASSFRQAGANVLTF TGTGCCAGCAGTTTCCGACAGGCTGGGGCCAACGTCCTGACTTTC
TRBJ1-5 once TRBV5-1 NA CASSLRGDQPQHF TGCGCCAGCAGCTTGCGAGGGGATCAGCCCCAGCATTTT
TRBJ2-7 NA TRBV13 TRBD2 CASSTTGRGEQYF TGTGCCAGCAGCACTACCGGGAGGGGCGAGCAGTACTTC
TRBJ2-1 NA TRBV2 NA CASSLKGSANGHEQFF TGTGCCAGCAGTCTGAAGGGTTCAGCGAACGGGCATGAGCAGTTCTTC
TRBJ2-5 NA TRBV25-1 NA CASSVGGETQYF TGTGCCAGCAGTGTAGGCGGAGAGACCCAGTACTTC
TRBJ2-7 NA TRBV2 TRBD2 CASSANRLAAVAYEQYF TGTGCCAGCAGTGCGAACCGACTAGCGGCGGTCGCCTACGAGCAGTACTTC
TRBJ2-1 once TRBV2 TRBD2 CASSDAGVQEQFF TGTGCCAGCAGTGACGCGGGGGTACAGGAGCAGTTCTTC
TRBJ2-7 NA TRBV4-2 NA CASSPDGSPYEQYF TGTGCCAGCAGCCCAGACGGGAGTCCCTACGAGCAGTACTTC
TRBJ2-1 NA TRBV6-5 TRBD2 CASRLGTSVNEQFF TGTGCCAGCAGGTTAGGGACTAGCGTCAATGAGCAGTTCTTC
TRBJ2-3 NA TRBV7-9 NA CASSPSPDTQYF TGTGCCAGCAGCCCCAGCCCAGATACGCAGTATTTT
TRBJ2-7 few TRBV29-1 TRBD1 CSVPGTGVHEQYF TGCAGCGTTCCAGGGACAGGGGTCCACGAGCAGTACTTC
TRBJ2-1 NA TRBV19 NA CASSILADNEQFF NA
TRBJ1-2 few TRBV29-1 TRBD1 CSVASQQGGGYTF TGCAGCGTTGCCTCCCAACAGGGGGGGGGCTACACCTTC
TRBJ2-7 few TRBV14 NA CASSQDRAGLDEQYF TGTGCCAGCAGCCAAGACCGGGCAGGGTTGGACGAGCAGTACTTC
TRBJ2-7 NA TRBV2 TRBD2 CATSGAGGPYEQYF TGTGCCACCTCTGGGGCGGGAGGGCCTTACGAGCAGTACTTC
TRBJ2-5 few TRBV4-1 NA CASSPHRAQETQYF TGCGCCAGCAGCCCCCACCGTGCCCAAGAGACCCAGTACTTC
TRBJ2-7 NA TRBV7-2 TRBD1 CASSNKQGDPYEQYF TGTGCCAGCAGCAATAAACAGGGGGACCCCTACGAGCAGTACTTC
TRBJ1-1 NA TRBV29-1 NA CSVELRDYTEAFF TGCAGCGTTGAGCTACGGGACTACACTGAAGCTTTCTTT
TRBJ2-5 NA TRBV29-1 TRBD2 CSVEGLAGIEEQYF TGCAGCGTTGAAGGGCTAGCGGGAATCGAAGAGCAGTACTTC
TRBJ1-4 few TRBV6-5 TRBD1 CASSLEQGANEKLFF TGTGCCAGCAGTTTAGAACAGGGGGCGAATGAAAAACTGTTTTTT
TRBJ1-1 NA TRBV29-1 NA CSVEAGPMGAFF TGCAGCGTTGAGGCAGGACCCATGGGAGCTTTCTTT
TRBJ2-2 few TRBV2 NA CASSEWWAPRELFF TGTGCCAGCAGTGAGTGGTGGGCGCCAAGGGAGCTGTTTTTT
TRBJ2-5 NA TRBV2 NA CASLGFPSGIQETQYF TGTGCCAGCTTGGGCTTTCCGTCGGGGATTCAAGAGACCCAGTACTTC
TRBJ1-1 NA TRBV30 TRBD1 CAWSRGRPEAFF TGTGCCTGGAGCAGGGGGCGTCCTGAAGCTTTCTTT
TRBJ2-2 NA TRBV9 NA CASSGPTGELFF TGTGCCAGCAGCGGACCCACCGGGGAGCTGTTTTTT
TRBJ2-7 once TRBV29-1 TRBD1 CSVETGYEQYF TGCAGCGTTGAGACAGGGTACGAGCAGTACTTC
TRBJ2-2 few TRBV29-1 TRBD2 CSVAGAGGELFF TGCAGCGTAGCGGGAGCGGGCGGGGAGCTGTTTTTT
TRBJ2-7 NA TRBV29-1 TRBD1 CSVQQGISYEQYF TGCAGCGTCCAACAGGGGATCTCCTACGAGCAGTACTTC
TRBJ2-1 NA TRBV2 NA CASRPEGTNRDEQFF TGTGCCAGCCGCCCCGAGGGGACTAACAGGGATGAGCAGTTCTTC
TRBJ1-1 NA TRBV29-1 NA CSVETRGGTEAFF TGCAGCGTTGAAACCAGGGGCGGCACTGAAGCTTTCTTT
TRBJ1-1 NA TRBV30 NA CAWSSPVNTEAFF TGTGCCTGGAGTTCCCCGGTGAACACTGAAGCTTTCTTT
TRBJ2-5 NA TRBV7-2 NA CASSTLLANQETQYF TGTGCCAGCAGCACCCTGCTAGCGAACCAAGAGACCCAGTACTTC
TRBJ2-2 NA TRBV5-1 TRBD2 CASSFKRGLTGELFF TGCGCCAGCAGCTTCAAGCGGGGCCTCACCGGGGAGCTGTTTTTT
TRBJ2-1 NA TRBV29-1 TRBD1 CSVEPWGTGHRNEQFF TGCAGCGTTGAACCATGGGGGACAGGGCATCGGAATGAGCAGTTCTTC
TRBJ2-5 NA TRBV29-1 NA CSVEPGPQVETQYF TGCAGCGTTGAACCAGGGCCCCAGGTGGAGACCCAGTACTTC
TRBJ1-1 NA TRBV5-4 NA CASSFGQKNTEAFF TGTGCCAGCAGCTTCGGACAGAAGAACACTGAAGCTTTCTTT
TRBJ1-5 NA TRBV30 NA CAGGQPQHF TGTGCTGGGGGTCAGCCCCAGCATTTT
TRBJ1-2 once TRBV29-1 NA CSVAGRDGYTF TGCAGCGTTGCGGGGCGGGATGGCTACACCTTC
TRBJ2-7 NA TRBV7-9 NA CASRKGGEQYF TGTGCCAGCCGCAAGGGTGGCGAGCAGTACTTC
TRBJ2-1 once TRBV7-9 NA CASAANEQFF TGTGCCTCAGCAGCAAATGAGCAGTTCTTC